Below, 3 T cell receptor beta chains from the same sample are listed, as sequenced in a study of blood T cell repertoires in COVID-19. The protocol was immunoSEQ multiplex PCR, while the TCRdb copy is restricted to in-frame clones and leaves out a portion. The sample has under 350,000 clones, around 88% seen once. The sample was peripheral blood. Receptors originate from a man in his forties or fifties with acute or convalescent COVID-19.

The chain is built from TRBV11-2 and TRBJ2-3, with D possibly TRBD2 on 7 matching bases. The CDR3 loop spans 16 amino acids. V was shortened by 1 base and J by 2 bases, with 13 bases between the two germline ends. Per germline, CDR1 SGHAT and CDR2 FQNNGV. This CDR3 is CASSLVGGAYTDTQYF. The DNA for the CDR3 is TGTGCCAGCAGCTTAGTTGGGGGGGCCTACACAGATACGCAGTATTTT.

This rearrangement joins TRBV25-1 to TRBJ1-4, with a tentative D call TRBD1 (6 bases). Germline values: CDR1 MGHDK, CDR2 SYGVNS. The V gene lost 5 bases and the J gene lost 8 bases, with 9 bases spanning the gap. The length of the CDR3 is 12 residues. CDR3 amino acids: CASSQRGEKLFF. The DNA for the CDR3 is TGTGCCAGCAGTCAAAGGGGGGAAAAACTGTTTTTT.

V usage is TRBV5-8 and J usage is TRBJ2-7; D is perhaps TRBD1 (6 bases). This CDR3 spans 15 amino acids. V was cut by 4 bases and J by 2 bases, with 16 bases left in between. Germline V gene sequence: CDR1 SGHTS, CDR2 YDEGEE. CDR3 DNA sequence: TGTGCCAGCAGCCATGGGACAAGGTTCCCCTACGAGCAGTACTTC. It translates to CASSHGTRFPYEQYF. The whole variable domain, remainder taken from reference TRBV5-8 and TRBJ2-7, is EAGVTQSPTHLIKTRGQQATLRCSPISGHTSVYWYQQALGLGLQFLLWYDEGEERNRGNFPPRFSGRQFPNYSSELNVNALELEDSALYLCASSHGTRFPYEQYFGPGTRLTVT.